This entry describes one T cell receptor beta chain. Its cognate antigen is unknown. The PCR was carried out with 60 Vbeta primers and 13 Jbeta primers. Some clones are missing from TCRdb's copy, which holds only in-frame ones; the method was immunoSEQ multiplex PCR. The sample yields around 92,000 clones, roughly 79% seen once. Trimming stripped 6 bases from V and 7 bases from J, with 16 bases between. From germline, CDR1 is MDHEN and CDR2 SYDVKM. CDR3 size: 14 residues. This specimen belongs to a study of cytomegalovirus exposure and HLA in healthy donors. Whole-study results and caveats: The likely explanation for a cluster of highly shared sequence variants was sequencing artifact. In an earlier analysis, about 87% or about 30%: the productive usage of most TCR beta V segments. In a later analysis, at a false discovery rate of 0.05, roughly 17,000 TCR beta sequences were associated with HLA alleles.

The sequence came from a female donor in good health and CMV-seropositive. Source material: PBMCs. The V and J genes are TRBV28 and TRBJ1-5; TRBD1 is a possible D gene (6 bases). CDR3 amino acids: CASRYRGGGQPQHF. The CDR3 coding sequence is TGTGCCAGCAGATATAGGGGGGGTGGCCAGCCCCAGCATTTT.